The 20 T cell receptor beta chains below come from one sample, sequenced in a study of blood T cell repertoires in COVID-19. Data came from immunoSEQ multiplex PCR; TCRdb stores just in-frame clones and leaves some out. The sample lists some 130,000 clones, 75% to 90% occurring once. Sequencing was done on a sample of peripheral blood. All receptors come from a man aged 60 to 75 with active or convalescent COVID-19.

V usage is TRBV6-1 and J usage is TRBJ2-7; possible D gene TRBD2, 6 bases. The CDR3 loop spans 15 amino acids. Germline loops: CDR1 MNHNS, CDR2 SASEGT. V shed 3 bases and J shed 3 bases, with 15 bases lying between them. The CDR3 nucleotides are TGTGCCAGCAGTGAGGGGGGACTGCAGATCTACGAGCAGTACTTC. Its translation is CASSEGGLQIYEQYF.

This clone occurred a few times. This chain uses TRBV16 with TRBJ1-3, with D hard to call. The germline CDR1 and CDR2 sequences are KGHSY and FQNENV. This CDR3 is 15 amino acids long. Trimming took 3 bases from V and 0 from J, leaving 9 bases between them. The CDR3, as DNA: TGTGCCAGCAGCCACGACGGGGACTCTGGAAACACCATATATTTT. Its translation is CASSHDGDSGNTIYF.

This clone showed up just once. The CDR3 loop is CASSLDRRLTVHEQYF. DNA of the CDR3: TGTGCCAGCAGCTTAGATCGGCGGTTGACCGTCCACGAGCAGTACTTC. The chain couples TRBV11-3 to TRBJ2-7, with D unresolved. Trimming cost V 0 bases and J 5 bases, with 17 bases left between them. The CDR3 consists of 16 residues. Germline V gene data show CDR1 as SGHNT and CDR2 as YENEEA.

This chain connects TRBV9 to TRBJ2-7; a weak D match, TRBD1 (6 bases). From germline, CDR1 is SGDLS and CDR2 YYNGEE. This CDR3 region has 16 residues. Trimming took off 4 bases at V and 0 bases at J, with 17 bases between the two ends. The CDR3 is CASSPLQGSSSYEQYF. The CDR3 coding sequence is TGTGCCAGCAGCCCATTACAGGGTTCGTCCTCCTACGAGCAGTACTTC.

V usage is TRBV2 and J usage is TRBJ1-2; TRBD1 matches 10 bases. CDR3 length equals 16 residues. Germline CDR1 and CDR2: SNHLY and FYNNEI. V lost 2 bases, J lost 4 bases, and 7 bases stayed unmatched. The CDR3 is CASSEQGTGDLYGYTF. CDR3 DNA: TGTGCCAGCAGTGAACAGGGGACAGGGGACCTCTATGGCTACACCTTC.

V is TRBV11-3 and J is TRBJ2-1; 7 bases match TRBD1. Germline V CDR1 and CDR2: SGHNT, YENEEA. The CDR3 extends over 14 amino acids. J gave up 6 bases and V 5 bases, and 7 bases lay outside the gene matches. As DNA, the CDR3 is TGTGCCAGCAGCCGAGGGGGCGCTTTCAATGAGCAGTTCTTC. Residues: CASSRGGAFNEQFF.

This chain connects TRBV2 to TRBJ1-1, with unresolved D. The CDR3 is made up of 15 amino acids. Between the trimmed V and J ends, which lost 4 bases and 3 bases, there was a span of 15 bases. The germline gives CDR1 SNHLY, CDR2 FYNNEI. The CDR3 loop reads CASSGGPRADTEAFF. For the CDR3, the DNA is TGTGCCAGCAGTGGGGGTCCTCGAGCGGACACTGAAGCTTTCTTT. The full variable domain, completed using reference TRBV2 and TRBJ1-1, is EPEVTQTPSHQVTQMGQEVILRCVPISNHLYFYWYRQILGQKVEFLVSFYNNEISEKSEIFDDQFSVERPDGSNFTLKIRSTKLEDSAMYFCASSGGPRADTEAFFGQGTRLTVV.

The CDR3 coding sequence is TGTGCCAGCAGTGAAACAGGGGGCGGGGGTAACTATGGCTACACCTTC. As protein: CASSETGGGGNYGYTF. The rearrangement links TRBV28 to TRBJ1-2; TRBD1 agrees at 9 bases. The ends lost 5 bases at V and 1 base at J; junction bases unmatched: 8. The CDR3 totals 16 residues. Germline CDR1 MDHEN, CDR2 SYDVKM.

The chain couples TRBV9 to TRBJ2-2, with 7 bases matching TRBD2. The CDR3 is 16 amino acids. The V gene end was trimmed by 3 bases and the J gene end by 0 bases; junction bases not matched to a gene: 5. Per germline, CDR1 SGDLS and CDR2 YYNGEE. The CDR3 sequence is CASSALSGANTGELFF. The DNA for the CDR3 is TGTGCCAGCAGCGCCCTCAGCGGGGCGAACACCGGGGAGCTGTTTTTT.

The V and J genes are TRBV10-3 and TRBJ2-1; maybe TRBD2 (6 bases). Germline V gives CDR1 ENHRY, CDR2 SYGVKD. Trimming shortened V by 0 bases and J by 9 bases, and 18 bases separated the two germline ends. This CDR3 spans 16 amino acids. The CDR3 DNA sequence: TGTGCCATCAGTGAGTCGACCGGGAGCCCGGAGTCTGAGCAGTTCTTC. It is translated as CAISESTGSPESEQFF.

J is TRBJ2-7 and V is TRBV10-3; 9 nucleotides line up with TRBD2. The CDR3 sequence is 19 residues long. Germline trimming cut 0 bases from V and 2 bases from J; bases unmatched to any gene: 14. Germline CDR1 and CDR2: ENHRY and SYGVKD. The CDR3 region has the DNA TGTGCCATCAGTGAGTCTAAGCCCAATAGCGGGAGAGCCCCCTACGAGCAGTACTTC. Translating it yields CAISESKPNSGRAPYEQYF.

The chain employs TRBV19 and TRBJ1-4; the D gene is possibly TRBD1 (6 bases). The germline V gene encodes CDR1 LNHDA and CDR2 SQIVND (reference sequence). Trimming removed 5 bases at V and 7 bases at J, with 20 bases between. This CDR3 comprises 16 residues. The CDR3 protein is CASSAGTRNTGEKLFF. The CDR3 nucleotides are TGTGCCAGTAGTGCCGGGACAAGGAACACCGGTGAAAAACTGTTTTTT.

This chain links TRBV2 with TRBJ1-2, with D maybe TRBD1 (6 bases). The germline gives CDR1 SNHLY, CDR2 FYNNEI. The V gene lost 2 bases and the J gene lost 4 bases, with 14 bases spanning the gap. The CDR3 runs to 15 residues. CDR3 DNA sequence: TGTGCCAGCAGTGAAAGCGGCCGGGGGGCCTATGGCTACACCTTC. Translation gives CASSESGRGAYGYTF.

The count of this clone is one. V gene TRBV5-5 combines with J gene TRBJ1-2; 9 positions agree with TRBD1. The CDR3 length is 14 residues. V lost 4 bases to trimming and J lost 2 bases; unmatched junction nucleotides: 3. Germline lookup yields CDR1 SGHKS and CDR2 YYEKEE (reference sequence). For the CDR3, the DNA is TGTGCCAGCAGCATAGACAGGGGGAACTATGGCTACACCTTC. This sequence encodes CASSIDRGNYGYTF.

This chain joins TRBV10-3 and TRBJ1-2; possible D gene TRBD1, 6 bases. The V end lost 4 bases, the J end lost 5 bases, and 11 bases lay between the germline ends. CDR3 length: 13 residues. The germline gives CDR1 ENHRY, CDR2 SYGVKD. This CDR3 is CAISGDIIYGYTF. The CDR3 DNA is TGTGCCATCAGTGGGGACATTATATATGGCTACACCTTC.

This clone has a handful of counts. The rearrangement joins TRBV23-1 to TRBJ1-3, with D hard to call. TRBV23-1 qualifies as an ORF whose function is uncertain. Trimming shortened V by 3 bases and J by 4 bases, and 10 bases separated the two germline ends. The CDR3 has 14 residues. The CDR3 DNA reads as TGCGCCAGCAGTCACCCGGCAGGAGGAAACACCATATATTTT. Protein: CASSHPAGGNTIYF.

The chain employs TRBV6-5 and TRBJ1-4, with 9 bases matching TRBD1. This CDR3 has 14 residues. The J segment lost 11 bases and the V segment lost 6 bases, leaving 10 bases of the junction unmatched. The germline CDR1 and CDR2 sequences are MNHEY and SVGAGI. The CDR3 DNA reads as TGTGCCAGCAGCCACGACCGGGACAGGGCTAAACTGTTTTTT. Translation gives CASSHDRDRAKLFF.

The gene calls are TRBV12-3 or TRBV12-4 and TRBJ2-7, with D unclear. V lost 5 bases to trimming and J lost 7 bases, with 9 bases between them. The CDR3 length is 11 residues. Here the CDR3 reads CASSLLEEQYF. The CDR3 bases are TGTGCCAGCAGTCTTCTAGAAGAGCAGTACTTC.

The CDR3: CASRGRTGGVNSPLHF. In DNA form, the CDR3 reads TGTGCCAGCAGGGGCAGGACAGGGGGCGTTAATTCACCCCTCCACTTT. This chain uses TRBV28 with TRBJ1-6; 11 bases map to TRBD1. The CDR3 runs 16 residues. Germline trimming cut 6 bases from V and 6 bases from J; bases unmatched to any gene: 7. CDR1 is MDHEN, CDR2 SYDVKM, per germline.

The CDR3 spells CASSIAKSEGHETQYF. CDR3 DNA: TGTGCCAGTAGTATAGCCAAATCAGAGGGACATGAGACCCAGTACTTC. The V gene is TRBV19, the J gene TRBJ2-5, with D tentatively TRBD1 (6 bases). The V gene lost 1 base and the J gene lost 5 bases, with 17 bases spanning the gap. The germline V gene has CDR1 LNHDA and CDR2 SQIVND (reference sequence). This CDR3 is built from 16 residues.